These 21 T cell receptor beta chains were all obtained from the same sample, sequenced in a study of OX40 agonist ivuxolimab in advanced cancers. Sequencing was performed with immunoSEQ multiplex PCR; in TCRdb, only in-frame clones are kept and a portion is missing. The repertoire holds 55,000 to 75,000 clones, roughly 85% seen once, with 4.5% to 5% in the top ten. This material consisted of CD4+ or CD8+ T cells sorted from blood, taken in a trial of the OX40 agonist ivuxolimab. Receptors originate from an adult with an advanced solid tumor such as melanoma, head and neck, liver or kidney cancer.

The gene calls are TRBV7-9 and TRBJ2-3; weak D call: TRBD1 (5 bases). Germline V gene sequence: CDR1 SEHNR, CDR2 FQNEAQ (reference sequence). With 5 bases removed from V and 2 bases from J, the gap between germline ends came to 20 bases. This CDR3 has 17 residues. The CDR3 region has the DNA TGTGCCAGCAGCACACGCAGGAGACAGTCCTCCACAGATACGCAGTATTTT. Translating gives CASSTRRRQSSTDTQYF.

V gene TRBV27 combines with J gene TRBJ2-5; 7 bases match TRBD2. The DNA end is a closer match to TRBJ2-7, so the J assignment may be wrong. The CDR3 consists of 15 residues. Germline V CDR1 and CDR2: MNHEY, SMNVEV (reference sequence). Written as DNA, the CDR3 is TGTGCCTTAACGCGAGGGGACTACCCCGCCTACGAGCAGTACTTC. Encoded protein: CALTRGDYPAYEQYF.

The V call is TRBV6-5, the J call TRBJ2-2; maybe TRBD2 (6 bases). This CDR3 is 14 amino acids long. Per germline, CDR1 MNHEY and CDR2 SVGAGI. The germline V and J ends were trimmed by 6 bases and 4 bases, with 12 bases remaining between them. The CDR3 loop is CASRTLASTGELFF. CDR3 coding DNA: TGTGCCAGCAGGACTCTAGCGAGCACCGGGGAGCTGTTTTTT.

V gene TRBV23-1 combines with J gene TRBJ1-5, with 11 positions matching TRBD1. TRBV23-1 is reported as an ORF; its role is uncertain. With V trimmed by 7 bases and J by 1 base, 15 bases remained unmatched. This CDR3 contains 19 residues. The chain's CDR3 is CASTHRWDRGKLSNQPQHF. The CDR3 region has the DNA TGCGCCAGCACTCATAGGTGGGACAGGGGGAAACTCAGCAATCAGCCCCAGCATTTT.

The chain has TRBV30 and TRBJ1-4, with D possibly TRBD1 on 6 matching bases. Deletions cut 5 bases from V and 5 bases from J, with 15 bases between. CDR1 and CDR2 (germline): GTSNPN, SVGIG (reference sequence). This CDR3 comprises 14 residues. The CDR3 nucleotides are TGTGCCTGGCGGGACACTCGAGGGAATGAAAAACTGTTTTTT. Translated, it gives CAWRDTRGNEKLFF.

The chain links TRBV25-1 to TRBJ1-1; D perhaps matches TRBD1 (5 bases). CDR1 is MGHDK, CDR2 SYGVNS, per germline. Trimming stripped 1 base from V and 0 bases from J, with 9 bases between. CDR3 length: 15 amino acids. CDR3 sequence: CASSEWGKLNTEAFF. CDR3 bases: TGTGCCAGCAGTGAATGGGGCAAACTGAACACTGAAGCTTTCTTT. Variable domain in full (rest from reference TRBV25-1 and TRBJ1-1): EADIYQTPRYLVIGTGKKITLECSQTMGHDKMYWYQQDPGMELHLIHYSYGVNSTEKGDLSSESTVSRIRTEHFPLTLESARPSHTSQYLCASSEWGKLNTEAFFGQGTRLTVV.

The gene calls are TRBV29-1 and TRBJ2-1; 7 bases match TRBD1. Looked up from germline, CDR1 is SQVTM and CDR2 is ANQGSEA. The CDR3 contains 13 residues. Trimming removed 7 bases from V and 7 bases from J; junction bases left unmatched: 10. The CDR3 region has the DNA TGCAGCGCCTTGACAGGGTCAACGAATGAGCAGTTCTTC. Translated, it gives CSALTGSTNEQFF.

The V gene is TRBV7-8, the J gene TRBJ2-1; D uncertain. Trimming took 4 bases from V and 0 from J, leaving 7 bases between them. The CDR3 totals 14 residues. Germline CDR1 is SGHVS and CDR2 is FQNEAQ. The CDR3 loop is CASSSVSSYNEQFF. CDR3 nucleotides: TGTGCCAGCAGCTCTGTTAGCTCCTACAATGAGCAGTTCTTC.

The V and J genes are TRBV6-1 and TRBJ1-3; weak D call: TRBD1 (5 bases). Germline CDR1 and CDR2: MNHNS and SASEGT. The CDR3 has 16 residues. V lost 1 base and J 8 bases, leaving 18 bases between the germline ends. CDR3 residues: CASSEEEQGRRYTIYF. CDR3 DNA sequence: TGTGCCAGCAGTGAAGAGGAGCAGGGTCGTCGGTACACCATATATTTT.

This chain links TRBV27 with TRBJ1-2; D may be TRBD1 (6 bases). Germline CDR1 MNHEY, CDR2 SMNVEV (reference sequence). CDR3 length: 14 residues. Trimming pared 3 bases from V and 4 bases from J, leaving 12 bases between. This CDR3 reads CASSFGGQPYGYTF. CDR3 in DNA: TGTGCCAGCAGTTTTGGTGGACAGCCCTATGGCTACACCTTC.

The J gene is TRBJ1-2, the V gene TRBV4-1; D is uncertain. V was pared by 1 base and J by 0 bases, with 6 bases between. CDR1 MGHRA and CDR2 YSYEKL come from the germline V gene. This CDR3 comprises 14 residues. The CDR3 sequence is CASSQGATNYGYTF. Written as DNA, the CDR3 is TGCGCCAGCAGCCAAGGGGCGACTAACTATGGCTACACCTTC.

This clone was detected only a few times. The V gene is TRBV28, the J gene TRBJ1-5; D unresolved. Trimming stripped 5 bases from V and 7 bases from J, with 3 bases between. Germline V gene data show CDR1 as MDHEN and CDR2 as SYDVKM. The CDR3 length is 10 residues. The CDR3 protein is CASSKQPQHF. The CDR3 DNA reads TGTGCCAGCAGTAAACAGCCCCAGCATTTT. Complete variable domain (other parts from reference TRBV28 and TRBJ1-5): DVKVTQSSRYLVKRTGEKVFLECVQDMDHENMFWYRQDPGLGLRLIYFSYDVKMKEKGDIPEGYSVSREKKERFSLILESASTNQTSMYLCASSKQPQHFGDGTRLSIL.

The chain recombines TRBV30 with TRBJ2-7, with D possibly being TRBD1 or TRBD2 (5 bases each). Looked up from germline, CDR1 is GTSNPN and CDR2 is SVGIG (reference sequence). The CDR3 has 12 amino acids. V lost 0 bases and J lost 5, with 8 bases in between. The DNA of the CDR3 is TGTGCCTGGAGTGTTAGAGGGGACGAGCAGTACTTC. Translation: CAWSVRGDEQYF. Full variable domain (missing parts from reference TRBV30 and TRBJ2-7): SQTIHQWPATLVQPVGSPLSLECTVEGTSNPNLYWYRQAAGRGLQLLFYSVGIGQISSEVPQNLSASRPQDRQFILSSKKLLLSDSGFYLCAWSVRGDEQYFGPGTRLTVT.

This clone was counted a few times. The rearrangement uses TRBV30 and TRBJ2-7; no reliable D call. The CDR3 consists of 13 residues. The V end was cut by 0 bases, the J end by 8 bases, with 14 bases between. Germline V lookup: CDR1 GTSNPN, CDR2 SVGIG (reference sequence). The CDR3 nucleotides are TGTGCCTGGAGTGTAGTTGGTCTCGCGAAGCAGTACTTC. Its protein product is CAWSVVGLAKQYF.

This rearrangement joins TRBV9 to TRBJ1-1, with a weak D call TRBD1 (5 bases). Trimming removed 1 base at V and 1 base at J, with 8 bases between. Germline-derived CDR1 and CDR2 are SGDLS and YYNGEE. This CDR3 spans 14 amino acids. CDR3 coding DNA: TGTGCCAGCAGCGTACAGGGCCGGAACACTGAAGCTTTCTTT. Residues: CASSVQGRNTEAFF.

The rearrangement joins TRBV6-1 to TRBJ2-1, with 7 bases fitting TRBD2. This CDR3 is 13 amino acids long. With V trimmed by 4 bases and J by 9 bases, 6 bases remained unmatched. Germline assignment: CDR1 MNHNS and CDR2 SASEGT. DNA of the CDR3: TGTGCCAGCAGTGGGGACTACTTTGGTGAGCAGTTCTTC. Protein sequence: CASSGDYFGEQFF.

The CDR3 region has the DNA TGTGCCAGCAGCAATCCCAGCGGGACCTCCGCCGGGGAGCAGTACTTC. Translation gives CASSNPSGTSAGEQYF. The gene calls are TRBV5-4 and TRBJ2-7; the match to TRBD2 covers 7 bases. The CDR3 totals 16 residues. CDR1 is SGHNT, CDR2 YYREEE, per germline (reference sequence). V dropped 4 bases and J dropped 7; count of bases not matched to a gene: 17.

V usage is TRBV15 and J usage is TRBJ1-4, with unresolved D. V lost 0 bases, J lost 4 bases, and 12 bases lay in between. CDR3 length: 16 residues. CDR1 and CDR2 from the germline V gene are LNHNV and YYDKDF (reference sequence). The DNA of the CDR3 is TGTGCCACCAGCAGAGATCTGGGGAGGCTTAATGAAAAACTGTTTTTT. It yields the protein CATSRDLGRLNEKLFF.

The J gene is TRBJ1-2, the V gene TRBV28; 9 nucleotides line up with TRBD1. The CDR3 totals 18 residues. V shed 1 base, J shed 0 bases, and the junction held 9 bases outside the gene matches. Germline CDR1 is MDHEN and CDR2 is SYDVKM. The CDR3 loop is CASSLLSGTGFANYGYTF. CDR3 coding DNA: TGTGCCAGCAGTTTATTATCCGGGACAGGGTTCGCTAACTATGGCTACACCTTC.

The CDR3 DNA reads TGTGCTAGTGGTTTGGTCGTTGTGGGGGACATCACCCAGCCCCAGCATTTT. Residues: CASGLVVVGDITQPQHF. The genes are TRBV12-5 and TRBJ1-5, with a tentative D call TRBD1 (6 bases). Germline V gene sequence: CDR1 LGHNT, CDR2 FRNRAP. V lost 0 bases and J 7 bases, leaving 19 bases between the germline ends. The CDR3 is 17 residues long.

This clone has a handful of counts. The V gene is TRBV18, the J gene TRBJ2-5; 9 positions agree with TRBD2. This CDR3 has 15 amino acids. Germline CDR1 KGHSH, CDR2 LQKENI. The V segment lost 3 bases and the J segment 5 bases; nucleotides outside the gene matches: 7. CDR3 in amino acids: CASSPSSSGVETQYF. The CDR3 DNA is TGTGCCAGCTCACCGAGCTCTAGCGGGGTCGAGACCCAGTACTTC.